This T cell receptor (beta chain) was obtained from a study of CD8+CD57+ T cells in acquired aplastic anemia. Study-wide background: Around 3.5 ug was the average amount of DNA from sorted CD4+ and CD8+ cells. Findings and limits, study-wide: Any difference that existed in CD8+ Simpson's diversity between patients and controls was not significant.

Genomic DNA acted as the template from which TCR beta VDJ combination and CDR3 sequence profiling were carried out. TCRdb recomputed calls from the reads with MiXCR, one row per CDR3 protein. The sample includes about half a million distinct CDR3 sequences, about a third of them seen just once. There are many counts of this clonotype. Its antigen is as yet unknown. Sequencing involved patients with CD8+CD57+ cell expansion previously shown by flow cytometry. CDR3 length: 12 residues. The V end was cut by 5 bases, the J end by 2 bases, with 4 bases between. In germline, CDR1 is KGHDR, CDR2 SFDVKD. J is TRBJ2-3 and V is TRBV24-1, with D hard to call. The sample was sorted CD4+, CD8+, or CD8+CD57+ T cells (not recorded which) from PBMCs. The TCR originated in a human donor with aplastic anemia. CDR3 residues: CATSADTDTQYF. Written as DNA, the CDR3 is TGTGCCACCAGTGCGGACACAGATACGCAGTATTTT.